What follows are 29 T cell receptor beta chains derived from one specimen sequenced in a study of CD8+CD57+ T cells in acquired aplastic anemia. Researchers used genomic DNA as the template to profile TCR beta VDJ and CDR3. TCRdb re-derived calls from the reads in MiXCR, one entry per CDR3 protein. The table has 100,000 to 150,000 distinct CDR3 sequences, 30% to 45% seen once. CD8+CD57+ cell expansion had been shown by flow cytometry in patients chosen for sequencing. The sequencing input was sorted CD4+, CD8+, or CD8+CD57+ T cells (not recorded which) from PBMCs. Receptors were obtained from a human donor with aplastic anemia.

This clonotype was seen at least ten times. The chain is built from TRBV7-2 and TRBJ2-3, with D unresolved. This CDR3 comprises 13 residues. Trimming took 0 bases from V and 2 from J, leaving 3 bases between them. CDR1 SGHTA and CDR2 FQGNSA come from the germline V gene. The CDR3 DNA reads TGTGCCAGCAGCTTAGCATACACAGATACGCAGTATTTT. It yields the protein CASSLAYTDTQYF.

Remarks on this clonotype: Being one base from a much bigger clone, this may be a read error. This sequence joins TRBV14 and TRBJ1-4, with D unclear. Germline V gives CDR1 SGHDN, CDR2 FVKESK. The CDR3 spans 14 residues. The CDR3 sequence is CASSFEALGEKLLF. CDR3 DNA: TGTGCCAGCAGTTTCGAGGCCCTGGGTGAAAAACTGCTTTTT.

The table lists this clonotype with a few counts. The chain uses TRBV6-1 and TRBJ1-1; D is unresolved. The V gene's germline CDR1 is MNHNS and CDR2 SASEGT. The V and J ends lost 7 bases and 1 base respectively, with 13 bases between them. The CDR3 extends over 14 amino acids. DNA of the CDR3: TGTGCCAGCACCCGCAGGATTCCGAACACTGAAGCTTTCTTT. This translates into CASTRRIPNTEAFF.

This chain connects TRBV24-1 to TRBJ1-1; D is undetermined. Germline V lookup: CDR1 KGHDR, CDR2 SFDVKD. The CDR3 consists of 13 residues. With 4 bases removed from V and 2 bases from J, the gap between germline ends came to 7 bases. The CDR3 loop is CATSESGNTEAFF. For the CDR3, the DNA is TGTGCCACCAGTGAAAGCGGCAACACTGAAGCTTTCTTT.

This clonotype was detected ten times or more. This chain joins TRBV11-2 and TRBJ1-1; D is possibly TRBD1 (6 bases). CDR3 length: 12 amino acids. Germline CDR1 SGHAT, CDR2 FQNNGV. Trimming stripped 3 bases from V and 13 bases from J, with 15 bases between. This CDR3 is CASSLGAVRGFF. DNA for the CDR3: TGTGCCAGCAGCTTGGGGGCTGTAAGGGGTTTCTTT.

This clonotype was counted at least ten times. This sequence joins TRBV4-2 and TRBJ2-3; 7 nucleotides align to TRBD1. The V gene's germline CDR1 is LGHNA and CDR2 YNFKEQ. The junction had 4 bases not matched to a gene; V was cut back by 4 bases and J by 0 bases. This CDR3 contains 15 residues. CDR3 bases: TGTGCCAGCAGCCCCACACAGGGGAGCACAGATACGCAGTATTTT. The encoded protein is CASSPTQGSTDTQYF.

The rearrangement joins TRBV11-2 to TRBJ2-7, with D hard to call. Germline loops: CDR1 SGHAT, CDR2 FQNNGV. Trimming removed 5 bases from V and 4 bases from J, with 12 bases in between. The CDR3 has 13 residues. The CDR3 DNA reads TGTGCCAGCAGCATCACCGGGCCGTACGAGCAGTACGTC. Residues: CASSITGPYEQYV.

This rearrangement joins TRBV18 to TRBJ1-4; D is undetermined. Trimming pared 5 bases from V and 1 base from J, leaving 8 bases between. The CDR3 is 14 residues long. Germline V CDR1 and CDR2: KGHSH, LQKENI. In DNA form, the CDR3 reads TGTGCCAGCTCATACGACCAAACTAATGAAAAACTGTTTTTT. It translates to CASSYDQTNEKLFF.

The chain recombines TRBV10-3 with TRBJ2-7, with D perhaps matching TRBD1 or TRBD2 (5 bases each). Germline CDR1 ENHRY, CDR2 SYGVKD. V shed 4 bases and J shed 2 bases, with 15 bases lying between them. The CDR3 loop spans 15 amino acids. The CDR3 loop is CAISGTRDGTYEQYV. The DNA of the CDR3 is TGTGCCATCAGTGGAACCCGGGACGGGACCTACGAGCAGTACGTC.

This clonotype was counted at least ten times. The chain employs TRBV24-1 and TRBJ2-7, with a possible D match to TRBD1 (5 bases). The CDR3 totals 11 residues. Germline CDR1 reads KGHDR; CDR2 reads SFDVKD. The DNA for the CDR3 is TGTGCCACCGCCCTTCAGGGTTTCGAGTTCGTC. Protein product: CATALQGFEFV.

This clonotype was seen ten or more times. This chain uses TRBV7-9 with TRBJ2-7, with TRBD1 identical over 7 bases. With 3 bases clipped from V and 2 bases from J, the junction kept 1 base outside the gene matches. Looked up from germline, CDR1 is SEHNR and CDR2 is FQNEAQ (reference sequence). This CDR3 comprises 13 residues. The CDR3, as DNA: TGTGCCAGCAGCTTGGGGACAGCCTACGAGCAGTACGTC. Translation gives CASSLGTAYEQYV.

The genes are TRBV25-1 and TRBJ2-7; 7 positions match TRBD1. The CDR3 covers 15 residues. V shed 6 bases, J shed 1 base, and the junction held 9 bases outside the gene matches. Germline CDR1 and CDR2: MGHDK and SYGVNS. CDR3 nucleotides: TGTGCCAGCAGAGGACAGGCCTACGGTTCCTACGAGCAGTACTTC. Translation gives CASRGQAYGSYEQYF.

In this sample, this clonotype turned up many times. The CDR3 nucleotides read TGTGCCAGCAGCACACAGGTAGGACTTGAAGCTTTCTTT. Translated: CASSTQVGLEAFF. The rearrangement links TRBV12-3 or TRBV12-4 to TRBJ1-1, with a weak D call TRBD1 (5 bases). The CDR3 has 13 amino acids. V was cut by 6 bases and J by 7 bases, with 15 bases left in between.

This clonotype was seen repeatedly, ten times or more. The V gene is TRBV7-9, the J gene TRBJ2-3, with D perhaps matching TRBD2 (6 bases). Germline CDR1 reads SEHNR; CDR2 reads FQNEAQ (reference sequence). The CDR3 is 15 residues long. The V end was cut by 3 bases, the J end by 3 bases, with 13 bases between. Here the CDR3 DNA reads TGTGCCAGCAGCTTGGGGGGACTTTTGACAGATACGCAGTATTTT. It encodes CASSLGGLLTDTQYF. The entire variable domain, with the rest obtained from reference TRBV7-9 and TRBJ2-3, is as follows: DTGVSQNPRHKITKRGQNVTFRCDPISEHNRLYWYRQTLGQGPEFLTYFQNEAQLEKSRLLSDRFSAERPKGSFSTLEIQRTEQGDSAMYLCASSLGGLLTDTQYFGPGTRLTVL.

At least ten counts were recorded for this clonotype. The gene calls are TRBV2 and TRBJ2-1; D not resolved. The CDR3 is 11 residues long. CDR1 is SNHLY, CDR2 FYNNEI, per germline. Trimming removed 2 bases from V and 4 bases from J, with 0 bases in between. For the CDR3, the DNA is TGTGCCAGCAGTGAATACAATGAGCAGTTCTTC. Encoded protein: CASSEYNEQFF.

This clonotype was seen repeatedly, ten times or more. V usage is TRBV7-2 and J usage is TRBJ2-7; D is possibly TRBD2 (5 bases). Germline CDR1 and CDR2: SGHTA and FQGNSA. Trimming removed 5 bases from V and 5 bases from J, with 13 bases in between. The CDR3 totals 13 residues. CDR3 in DNA: TGTGCCAGCAGCCCTCGGACTGGGGACGAGCAGTACTTC. Protein product: CASSPRTGDEQYF.

This clonotype was counted ten times or more. The chain is built from TRBV20-1 and TRBJ1-5; D is undetermined. V was cut by 0 bases and J by 2 bases, with 17 bases left in between. Looked up from germline, CDR1 is DFQATT and CDR2 is SNEGSKA (reference sequence). CDR3 length: 17 amino acids. CDR3 loop: CSAREVRPPMGNQPQHF. As DNA, the CDR3 is TGCAGTGCTAGAGAAGTAAGGCCACCGATGGGCAATCAGCCCCAGCATTTT.

Concerning this clonotype: Being one base from a much bigger clone, this may be a read error. The chain couples TRBV4-3 to TRBJ1-2, with TRBD1 identical over 12 bases. The CDR3 contains 17 residues. Germline V gene lookup returns CDR1 LGHNA and CDR2 YSLEER. The CDR3 DNA is TGCGCCAGCAACCAAGCGTACGGGACAGGGGGCGCGGTACGCTACACCTTC. This codes for CASNQAYGTGGAVRYTF.

This clonotype was recorded many times. The rearrangement links TRBV10-3 to TRBJ2-7; 7 nucleotides line up with TRBD1. CDR3 length: 14 amino acids. With 3 bases clipped from V and 0 bases from J, the junction kept 2 bases outside the gene matches. Looked up from germline, CDR1 is ENHRY and CDR2 is SYGVKD. CDR3 sequence (DNA): TGTGCCATCAGTGATCACAGGGGCTCCTACGAGCAGTACTTC. Protein: CAISDHRGSYEQYF.

V usage is TRBV29-1 and J usage is TRBJ2-1; 8 bases map to TRBD1. Germline V gene lookup returns CDR1 SQVTM and CDR2 ANQGSEA. This CDR3 is 14 amino acids long. The trim removed 1 base at V and 3 bases at J, leaving 2 bases unmatched. The chain's CDR3 is CSVEGTGLYNEQFF. In DNA, the CDR3 is TGCAGCGTTGAAGGGACAGGGCTCTACAATGAGCAGTTCTTC.

Details on this clonotype: No conserved phenylalanine or tryptophan is present at the end of the CDR3, so a read error is the likely explanation. This chain connects TRBV6-1 to TRBJ1-5; possible D gene TRBD1, 5 bases. CDR1 is MNHNS and CDR2 is SASEGT in the germline V gene. CDR3 size: 17 residues. V lost 2 bases, J lost 0 bases, and 14 bases lay in between. CDR3: CASSEIPTVYSNQPQHL. Written as DNA, the CDR3 is TGTGCCAGCAGTGAAATCCCGACAGTTTATAGCAATCAGCCCCAGCATTTG.

This clonotype was counted many times. The V and J genes are TRBV20-1 and TRBJ2-1, with 16 bases fitting TRBD2. Germline assignment: CDR1 DFQATT and CDR2 SNEGSKA (reference sequence). The CDR3 length is 17 residues. With 3 bases clipped from V and 1 base from J, the junction kept 3 bases outside the gene matches. CDR3 region: CSASQGLAGGSYNEQFF. The CDR3 DNA reads as TGCAGTGCTAGTCAGGGACTAGCGGGGGGGTCCTACAATGAGCAGTTCTTC.

V and J are TRBV20-1 and TRBJ2-7; D is perhaps TRBD2 (6 bases). The CDR3 is 13 amino acids. Deletions cut 0 bases from V and 7 bases from J, with 13 bases between. Germline V CDR1 and CDR2: DFQATT, SNEGSKA (reference sequence). The CDR3 loop reads CSARDRGIREQYV. CDR3 coding DNA: TGCAGTGCTAGAGATCGGGGGATTCGAGAGCAGTACGTC.

This clonotype was picked up one time. This may stem from a read error, because a much larger clone lies one nucleotide away. J is TRBJ2-5 and V is TRBV5-6; D is perhaps TRBD1 or TRBD2 (5 bases each). CDR1 is SGHDT and CDR2 is YYEEEE in the germline V gene. This CDR3 is built from 14 residues. For the CDR3, the DNA is TGTGCCGGCAGCTTCCAGCAGGGAGATGAGACCCAGTACTTC. Amino acid sequence: CAGSFQQGDETQYF.

Many counts were recorded for this clonotype. The chain joins TRBV19 to TRBJ1-4; D might be TRBD1 (5 bases). Germline V gene data show CDR1 as LNHDA and CDR2 as SQIVND (reference sequence). V was shortened by 4 bases and J by 8 bases, with 17 bases between the two germline ends. The CDR3 is 15 amino acids. CDR3 sequence (DNA): TGTGCCAGTAGTAACGGGGCCCAACCCAGGGAAAAACTGTTTTTT. Its translation is CASSNGAQPREKLFF.

This clonotype was found many times. The J gene is TRBJ2-1, the V gene TRBV6-2 or TRBV6-3, with TRBD1 matching over 12 bases. This CDR3 comprises 16 residues. Germline V gene sequence: CDR1 MNHEY, CDR2 SVGEGT. J lost 7 bases, V lost 4 bases, and 8 bases had no gene match. The CDR3 here is CASSSRRDRGRNEQFF. CDR3 DNA sequence: TGTGCCAGCAGTTCACGACGGGACAGGGGGCGAAATGAGCAGTTCTTC.

In its sample, this clonotype was seen a few times. The gene calls are TRBV6-1 and TRBJ1-2; no reliable D call. Germline assignment: CDR1 MNHNS and CDR2 SASEGT. V lost 6 bases to trimming and J lost 3 bases, with 11 bases between them. CDR3 size: 13 residues. The CDR3 nucleotides are TGTGCCAGCAGCCCCCAAGGGTACTATGGCTACACCTTC. Amino acid sequence: CASSPQGYYGYTF.

The sample holds many counts of this clonotype. The chain carries TRBV5-8 and TRBJ2-7; 7 bases map to TRBD1. CDR1 and CDR2 (germline): SGHTS, YDEGEE. V lost 4 bases, J lost 9 bases, and 7 bases stayed unmatched. The CDR3 runs to 12 residues. The CDR3 protein is CASSVTGVGQYF. The DNA for the CDR3 is TGTGCCAGCAGCGTTACAGGGGTAGGGCAGTACTTC.

The V call is TRBV19, the J call TRBJ1-6; unclear D gene. The germline V gene has CDR1 LNHDA and CDR2 SQIVND (reference sequence). V lost 0 bases, J lost 6 bases, and 3 bases lay in between. CDR3 length equals 13 residues. The CDR3 sequence: CASSIDGNSPLHF. The CDR3, as DNA: TGTGCCAGTAGTATAGATGGTAATTCACCCCTCCACTTT. The full variable domain, with the rest looked up from reference TRBV19 and TRBJ1-6, is DGGITQSPKYLFRKEGQNVTLSCEQNLNHDAMYWYRQDPGQGLRLIYYSQIVNDFQKGDIAEGYSVSREKKESFPLTVTSAQKNPTAFYLCASSIDGNSPLHFGNGTRLTVT.